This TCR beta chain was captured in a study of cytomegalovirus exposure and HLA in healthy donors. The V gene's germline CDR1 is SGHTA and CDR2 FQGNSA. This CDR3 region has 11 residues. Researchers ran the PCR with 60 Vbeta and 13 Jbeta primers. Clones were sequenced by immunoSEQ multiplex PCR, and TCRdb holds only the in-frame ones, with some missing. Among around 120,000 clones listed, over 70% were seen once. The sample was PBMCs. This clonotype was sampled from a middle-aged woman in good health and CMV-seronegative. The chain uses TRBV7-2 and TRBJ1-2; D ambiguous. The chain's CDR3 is CVTGGGAGYTF. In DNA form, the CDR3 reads TGTGTCACGGGAGGAGGTGCCGGCTACACCTTC. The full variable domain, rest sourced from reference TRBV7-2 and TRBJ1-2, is GAGVSQSPSNKVTEKGKDVELRCDPISGHTALYWYRQSLGQGLEFLIYFQGNSAPDKSGLPSDRFSAERTGGSVSTLTIQRTQQEDSAVYLCVTGGGAGYTFGSGTRLTVV.